This T cell receptor beta chain was observed in a study of T cells after yellow fever vaccination. This clonotype was detected only a few times. TCRdb reprocessed the 5' RACE reads via MiXCR and lists one record per CDR3 protein. The table has 300,000 or so distinct CDR3 sequences, 13% seen once. V lost 2 bases and J lost 0, with 8 bases in between. From germline, CDR1 is SEHNR and CDR2 FQNEAQ (reference sequence). This CDR3 comprises 16 residues. This material consisted of CD4+ T cells sorted from PBMCs, taken 45 days after the yellow fever booster vaccination. The TCR originated in a man aged 25 to 40 who received the YFV17D yellow fever vaccine. V gene TRBV7-9 combines with J gene TRBJ2-6; D remains ambiguous. The CDR3 loop is CASSLRVYSGANVLTF. The DNA for the CDR3 is TGTGCCAGCAGCTTAAGGGTGTACTCTGGGGCCAACGTCCTGACTTTC. Together with reference TRBV7-9 and TRBJ2-6, the CDR3 gives the full variable domain: DTGVSQNPRHKITKRGQNVTFRCDPISEHNRLYWYRQTLGQGPEFLTYFQNEAQLEKSRLLSDRFSAERPKGSFSTLEIQRTEQGDSAMYLCASSLRVYSGANVLTFGAGSRLTVL.